The source of this T cell receptor beta chain is a study of T cell changes during pregnancy in multiple sclerosis. The table came from immunoSEQ multiplex PCR; TCRdb's copy has only in-frame clones and leaves some out. This sample carries tens of thousands of clones, just over 90% of them seen once, and the ten largest clones take about 0.4%. The receptor was isolated from a female donor with multiple sclerosis, enrolled in a pregnancy study. The sequencing used CD4+ T cells from peripheral blood mononuclear cells, collected before pregnancy.

CDR3 sequence: CASSSQYEQYF. The CDR3 nucleotides are TGTGCCAGCAGTTCCCAGTACGAGCAGTACTTC. The rearrangement links TRBV28 to TRBJ2-7; D call uncertain. Germline V gene lookup returns CDR1 MDHEN and CDR2 SYDVKM. Trimming pared 4 bases from V and 4 bases from J, leaving 5 bases between. This CDR3 is 11 amino acids long.